This T cell receptor beta chain was captured in a study of shared clonotypes between healthy human individuals. Study-wide findings and caveats: The study sampled only blood, and tissue repertoires likely differ.

As defined, naive CD8 cells were CD45RO-negative and positively selected for CCR7, with terminally differentiated effector memory CD45RA+ cells excluded. Germline CDR1 and CDR2: SGHTA and FQGNSA. Trimming took 6 bases from V and 2 from J; bases not matched to a gene: 12. This CDR3 contains 17 residues. This clone was picked up one time. Its antigen is as yet unknown. Libraries were prepared by immunoSEQ multiplex PCR; TCRdb keeps only in-frame clonotypes and omits some of them. The profile shows about 2.1 million clones, about 94% of them singletons. The sample was naive CD8+ T cells from PBMCs. The origin of this receptor is a man younger than 35 in good health. Some clones in this sample may be carry-over from other donors' samples. The chain combines TRBV7-2 with TRBJ2-3, with 9 positions matching TRBD2. CDR3 residues: CASRRRTSATSTDTQYF. The CDR3, as DNA: TGTGCCAGCAGACGCAGGACTAGCGCGACCTCCACAGATACGCAGTATTTT.